A selection of T cell receptor beta chains follows, all from one sample in a study of blood T cell repertoires in COVID-19. Method: immunoSEQ multiplex PCR; TCRdb's copy keeps in-frame clones and lacks some. The sample holds 150,000 or so clones, approximately 88% seen once. The specimen was peripheral blood. These receptors were collected from a man aged 18-30 years with active or convalescent COVID-19. Each CDR3 is given with its conserved first and last residue. D genes are given only for firm matches. Clone size is shown for a subset of rows, as once, few, many or a class of expanded clone.

cdr3_nt,cdr3_aa,clone_size,v_call,cdr3_length,d_call,j_call
TGTGCCAGCGCTCAGGGGGGAACAACTAATGAAAAACTGTTTTTT,CASAQGGTTNEKLFF,few,TRBV9,15,TRBD1,TRBJ1-4
TGTGCCACCAGCCGCTACAGGGCGGGTAATGAAAAACTGTTTTTT,CATSRYRAGNEKLFF,-,TRBV15,15,-,TRBJ1-4
TGTGCCAGCAGCCTTAGGGGACTAGCGGGAGATAATATAGCGGGCACAGATACGCAGTATTTT,CASSLRGLAGDNIAGTDTQYF,-,TRBV7-3,21,TRBD2,TRBJ2-3
TGTGCCAGCAGTGCTAGCGGGAGTTTCCCCGCATCCTACAATGAGCAGTTCTTC,CASSASGSFPASYNEQFF,once,TRBV28,18,TRBD2,TRBJ2-1
TGCGCCAGCAGCGAACTTGGGACTAGCTCCGAGCAGTACTTC,CASSELGTSSEQYF,-,TRBV10-2,14,TRBD2,TRBJ2-7
TGCGCCAGCAGCCGCAGGACAAGTGGGGCCATCTACGAGCAGTACTTC,CASSRRTSGAIYEQYF,-,TRBV5-1,16,-,TRBJ2-7
TGTGCCAGCAGCTCCCGGGACTCTCACTACGAGCAGTACTTC,CASSSRDSHYEQYF,-,TRBV13,14,-,TRBJ2-7
TGTGCCAGTAGCTTTGGACAGAATAATTCACCCCTCCACTTT,CASSFGQNNSPLHF,-,TRBV19,14,-,TRBJ1-6
TGTGCCAGCAGGGTAGTCCCCCAGGGTTATGAAAAACTGTTTTTT,CASRVVPQGYEKLFF,few,TRBV2,15,-,TRBJ1-4
TGTGCCAGCAGCTTGGGAAGAGATGGCTACACCTTC,CASSLGRDGYTF,-,TRBV5-6,12,-,TRBJ1-2
TGTGCCAGCAGCCAAGTCACTGGCAGTGTGGGCAGGCGAAACATTCAGTACTTC,CASSQVTGSVGRRNIQYF,-,TRBV3-1/TRBV3-2,18,-,TRBJ2-4
TGTGCCAGCAGTTTGGGGCGAAGCGATGGCTACACCTTC,CASSLGRSDGYTF,-,TRBV28,13,-,TRBJ1-2
TGTGCCAGCAGTGACAGGCGATCAACTAATGAAAAACTGTTTTTT,CASSDRRSTNEKLFF,-,TRBV2,15,-,TRBJ1-4
TGTGCCAGCAGCTTTTTCAGGGGCTACGAGCAGTACTTC,CASSFFRGYEQYF,-,TRBV7-8,13,-,TRBJ2-7
TGCGCCAGCAGCTCCGGGACAGGGCACGAGACCCAGTACTTC,CASSSGTGHETQYF,once,TRBV5-1,14,TRBD1,TRBJ2-5
TGTGCCAGCAGCCTCCAGGATGCTTTCTTT,CASSLQDAFF,-,TRBV7-9,10,-,TRBJ1-1
TGTGCCAGCACTGAAACCGGGACAGTGAACACTGAAGCTTTCTTT,CASTETGTVNTEAFF,-,TRBV28,15,TRBD1,TRBJ1-1
TGCGCCAGCAGCTCCGGGACTAACAATGAGCAGTTCTTC,CASSSGTNNEQFF,once,TRBV5-1,13,TRBD2,TRBJ2-1
TGTGCCAGCAGTTTGAGACAGGGCCCCTATGGCTACACCTTC,CASSLRQGPYGYTF,-,TRBV27,14,TRBD1,TRBJ1-2
TGTGCCAGCAGTGAATATCAACAGGGGGCGCGGAACTATGGCTACACCTTC,CASSEYQQGARNYGYTF,-,TRBV25-1,17,TRBD1,TRBJ1-2
TGTGCCACCAGCAGCGGACTAGCGGGGGACTACGAGCAGTACTTC,CATSSGLAGDYEQYF,-,TRBV15,15,TRBD2,TRBJ2-7
TGTGCCATCTTTGACACAAACACCGGGGAGCTGTTTTTT,CAIFDTNTGELFF,-,TRBV27,13,-,TRBJ2-2
TGTGCCAGCTCTGACGGAGTCCCCCAGGGTCACACTGAAGCTTTCTTT,CASSDGVPQGHTEAFF,-,TRBV18,16,-,TRBJ1-1
TGTGCCAGCAGTGAAGCGACTTTGGGGGGGACCCAGTACTTC,CASSEATLGGTQYF,-,TRBV6-1,14,-,TRBJ2-5
TGTGCCAGCAGCCAAGCCGTCCAGGGGACAAGATTCTTC,CASSQAVQGTRFF,-,TRBV3-1/TRBV3-2,13,-,TRBJ2-1
TGCGCCAGCAGTCCCAATGACAGATACGAGCAGTACTTC,CASSPNDRYEQYF,-,TRBV23-1,13,-,TRBJ2-7